One sample yielded the 18 T cell receptor beta chains listed below, sequenced in a study of blood T cells in healthy people across ages. The use of a sample-barcoded 5' primer and a J-beta primer mix characterized a second PCR of about 7 to 12 cycles. One entry per CDR3 protein, called by TCRdb with MiXCR from the 5' RACE reads. Among about 1.4 million distinct CDR3 sequences listed, 59% were seen once. Input material: blood. These receptors were taken from a man younger than 30 in good health.

V usage is TRBV6-5 and J usage is TRBJ1-3; possibly TRBD1 for D (5 bases). Per germline, CDR1 MNHEY and CDR2 SVGAGI. The CDR3 consists of 13 residues. V was clipped by 8 bases and J by 4 bases, with 12 bases between them. The CDR3 nucleotides read TGTGCCAGCGGGGCATTTTTGGGAAACACCATATATTTT. It yields the protein CASGAFLGNTIYF.

The chain combines TRBV20-1 with TRBJ2-1; 9 bases map to TRBD1. The V gene's germline CDR1 is DFQATT and CDR2 SNEGSKA (reference sequence). The CDR3 is 14 amino acids. V lost 0 bases and J lost 10; bases outside the gene matches: 7. The CDR3 region is CSARDWTGEPEQFF. In nucleotides, the CDR3 is TGCAGTGCTAGAGATTGGACAGGGGAACCCGAGCAGTTCTTC.

The CDR3 loop is CASRAGTGFGQPQHF. In nucleotides, the CDR3 is TGTGCCAGCAGAGCCGGGACGGGTTTTGGGCAGCCCCAGCATTTT. The chain recombines TRBV12-3 or TRBV12-4 with TRBJ1-5; possibly TRBD1 for D (5 bases). This CDR3 is 15 amino acids long. With 6 bases removed from V and 7 bases from J, the gap between germline ends came to 19 bases.

This clonotype was found once. V is TRBV20-1 and J is TRBJ2-1; D is uncertain. This CDR3 comprises 16 residues. Germline CDR1 reads DFQATT; CDR2 reads SNEGSKA (reference sequence). V was shortened by 3 bases and J by 5 bases, with 20 bases between the two germline ends. The CDR3 bases are TGCAGTGCTAGGGACCCTCGACGTCCCCTAGACAATGAGCAGTTCTTC. Translated, it gives CSARDPRRPLDNEQFF.

As for this clonotype: The germline gene is not matched at one end of the junction; a read error may be the cause. The chain couples TRBV7-2 to TRBJ2-1, with no clear D. The germline gives CDR1 SGHTA, CDR2 FQGNSA. This CDR3 comprises 14 residues. This CDR3 is CASSLPGSYKEQFF. The CDR3 region has the DNA TGTGCCAGCAGCTTACCCGGCTCCTACAAGGAGCAGTTCTTC. Filled out from reference TRBV7-2 and TRBJ2-1, the complete variable domain reads GAGVSQSPSNKVTEKGKDVELRCDPISGHTALYWYRQSLGQGLEFLIYFQGNSAPDKSGLPSDRFSAERTGGSVSTLTIQRTQQEDSAVYLCASSLPGSYKEQFFGPGTRLTVL.

This clonotype was recorded once. V gene TRBV3-1 combines with J gene TRBJ2-3; D is perhaps TRBD2 (6 bases). Between the trimmed V and J ends, which lost 4 bases and 8 bases, there was a span of 13 bases. Germline CDR1 is LGHDT and CDR2 is YNNKEL (reference sequence). CDR3 length: 13 residues. The CDR3 here is CASSPRDFRTQYF. CDR3 DNA: TGTGCCAGCAGCCCTCGGGACTTTCGTACGCAGTATTTT.

The chain links TRBV4-1 to TRBJ2-1; 12 nucleotides align to TRBD2. Germline V gives CDR1 MGHRA, CDR2 YSYEKL. This CDR3 spans 16 amino acids. The V gene end was trimmed by 4 bases and the J gene end by 6 bases; junction bases not matched to a gene: 7. The CDR3 region has the DNA TGCGCCAGCAGCCCTTGGACTAGCGGGAAATCCAATGAGCAGTTCTTC. Its protein is CASSPWTSGKSNEQFF.

The gene calls are TRBV19 and TRBJ2-4, with 7 bases identical to TRBD2. V lost 2 bases to trimming and J lost 6 bases; unmatched junction nucleotides: 13. The CDR3 consists of 17 residues. Germline CDR1 reads LNHDA; CDR2 reads SQIVND (reference sequence). This chain's CDR3 is CASSIREWLAVGNIQYF. In DNA, the CDR3 is TGTGCCAGTAGTATAAGAGAGTGGCTAGCGGTTGGAAACATTCAGTACTTC.

This chain connects TRBV27 to TRBJ2-4; D not certain. The CDR3 consists of 14 residues. Germline V gene lookup returns CDR1 MNHEY and CDR2 SMNVEV (reference sequence). Trimming stripped 6 bases from V and 1 base from J, with 10 bases between. CDR3 sequence: CASSPIGAKNIQYF. The CDR3 region has the DNA TGTGCCAGCAGCCCTATAGGGGCCAAAAACATTCAGTACTTC.

The chain combines TRBV20-1 with TRBJ2-1; 14 bases fit TRBD2. The CDR3 runs to 20 residues. The V and J ends lost 7 bases and 4 bases, in that order; junction bases with no gene match: 21. The germline CDR1 and CDR2 sequences are DFQATT and SNEGSKA (reference sequence). DNA of the CDR3: TGCAGTGTCAGCACCGGACTAGCGGGAGGCCTGTCCACATTTTACAATGAGCAGTTCTTC. The encoded protein is CSVSTGLAGGLSTFYNEQFF.

The rearrangement links TRBV27 to TRBJ2-7; D might be TRBD1 (5 bases). In germline, CDR1 is MNHEY, CDR2 SMNVEV (reference sequence). Trimming removed 3 bases at V and 2 bases at J, with 14 bases between. The CDR3 contains 15 residues. The CDR3 region is CASSLDTAGAYEQYF. The CDR3 DNA is TGTGCCAGCAGTTTGGACACAGCAGGCGCCTACGAGCAGTACTTC.

The chain combines TRBV7-9 with TRBJ2-5; D is tentatively TRBD1 or TRBD2 (5 bases each). The DNA end is a closer match to TRBJ2-7, so the J assignment may be wrong. CDR3 length: 15 residues. In germline, CDR1 is SEHNR, CDR2 FQNEAQ (reference sequence). The chain's CDR3 is CASSLAPGGGYEQYF. The CDR3 nucleotides read TGTGCCAGCAGCTTAGCACCCGGTGGGGGCTACGAGCAGTACTTC.

The chain uses TRBV20-1 and TRBJ2-5, with 7 bases identical to TRBD2. CDR1 DFQATT and CDR2 SNEGSKA come from the germline V gene (reference sequence). The CDR3 consists of 12 residues. V shed 6 bases and J 3 bases; nucleotides not matched to a gene: 4. The CDR3 sequence: CSAPTSEETQYF. The CDR3 nucleotides read TGCAGTGCCCCAACTAGCGAAGAGACCCAGTACTTC.

V is TRBV9 and J is TRBJ1-4; no definite D call. The germline gives CDR1 SGDLS, CDR2 YYNGEE. V was trimmed by 3 bases and J by 6 bases, leaving 6 bases between them. The CDR3 spans 12 residues. DNA for the CDR3: TGTGCCAGCAGCGGCGAAGATGAAAAACTGTTTTTT. Residues: CASSGEDEKLFF. The full variable domain, in which reference TRBV9 and TRBJ1-4 provide the parts outside the CDR3, is DSGVTQTPKHLITATGQRVTLRCSPRSGDLSVYWYQQSLDQGLQFLIQYYNGEERAKGNILERFSAQQFPDLHSELNLSSLELGDSALYFCASSGEDEKLFFGSGTQLSVL.

Concerning this clonotype: At one end, the junction sequence differs from germline, possibly due to a read error. The chain uses TRBV29-1 and TRBJ2-3; the match to TRBD2 covers 7 bases. The CDR3 runs to 13 residues. CDR1 and CDR2 (germline): SQVTM, ANQGSEA. The CDR3, as DNA: TGCACCCTGAGGGAGGGCGATGGAGATGCGCAGTATTTT. Protein: CTLREGDGDAQYF.

This clonotype appeared a few times. The rearrangement uses TRBV29-1 and TRBJ1-2, with a tentative D call TRBD1 (5 bases). Per germline, CDR1 SQVTM and CDR2 ANQGSEA. The CDR3 contains 13 residues. Trimming took 1 base from V and 7 from J, leaving 13 bases between them. The CDR3 reads CSVEGAGTRGYTF. The CDR3 DNA sequence: TGCAGCGTTGAAGGGGCAGGGACTCGTGGCTACACCTTC.

V usage is TRBV4-2 and J usage is TRBJ2-3, with D unresolved. This CDR3 contains 15 residues. Germline V CDR1 and CDR2: LGHNA, YNFKEQ. V was shortened by 0 bases and J by 2 bases, with 9 bases between the two germline ends. Here the CDR3 reads CASSQDFHHTDTQYF. CDR3 in DNA: TGTGCCAGCAGCCAAGATTTCCATCACACAGATACGCAGTATTTT.

The chain couples TRBV4-1 to TRBJ2-5; the match to TRBD2 covers 7 bases. V was pared by 4 bases and J by 0 bases, with 5 bases of the junction left unmatched. The germline V gene has CDR1 MGHRA and CDR2 YSYEKL. This CDR3 is 15 amino acids long. The CDR3 region has the DNA TGCGCCAGCAGCCCCCTAGCGGATAACCAAGAGACCCAGTACTTC. Translating gives CASSPLADNQETQYF.